A single sample is the source of the 24 T cell receptor beta chains below, sequenced in a study of T-cell reconstitution after alpha-beta-depleted transplantation in children. Molecular barcoding with unique molecular identifiers was used for the TCRbeta library. TCRdb used MiXCR to reprocess the PCR reads, holding one entry per CDR3 protein. The sample contains about 610,000 distinct CDR3 sequences, over 9.5% of which appear only once. The input for sequencing was PBMCs from the stem cell graft donor, taken from the stem cell graft. The receptors were sampled from a human donor who donated a stem cell graft to a child with acute myeloid leukemia.

This clonotype showed up just a few times. The chain couples TRBV21-1 to TRBJ2-5; the table's D gene call, TRBD1, was not cross checked with the DNA. TRBV21-1 is a documented pseudogene. This CDR3 has 16 amino acids. The CDR3 is CASSAPGTGRSETQYF. CDR3 sequence (DNA): TGTGCCAGCAGCGCCCCCGGGACGGGGAGGTCCGAGACCCAGTACTTC.

This clonotype was detected only a few times. The gene calls are TRBV6-5 and TRBJ2-3; 7 positions agree with TRBD2. V gave up 0 bases and J gave up 5 bases; unmatched junction bases: 8. CDR1 MNHEY and CDR2 SVGAGI come from the germline V gene. The CDR3 covers 16 residues. CDR3 amino acids: CASSYSQASSGDTQYF. The CDR3 DNA follows: TGTGCCAGCAGTTACTCACAAGCTTCTAGCGGAGATACGCAGTATTTT.

The chain is built from TRBV24-1 and TRBJ2-1; 8 nucleotides agree with TRBD2. CDR3 length equals 21 residues. Germline CDR1 and CDR2: KGHDR and SFDVKD. The CDR3 protein is CGACDPGAKREWGLSYNEQFF. The DNA of the CDR3 is TGTGGCGCCTGTGATCCGGGTGCCAAGCGGGAGTGGGGTTTGTCCTACAATGAGCAGTTCTTC.

This clonotype was counted between two and nine times. CDR3 DNA: TGTGCCAGCAGCTTAGTCCCAGTCTCGAGGGGTACGGAGCAGTATTTT. This codes for CASSLVPVSRGTEQYF. V and J are TRBV7-9 and TRBJ2-3; perhaps D is TRBD1 or TRBD2 (5 bases each). This CDR3 has 16 residues. The germline gives CDR1 SEHNR, CDR2 FQNEAQ (reference sequence). Trimming cost V 1 base and J 11 bases, with 22 bases left between them.

The chain is built from TRBV7-9 and TRBJ2-5, with unresolved D. Looked up from germline, CDR1 is SEHNR and CDR2 is FQNEAQ (reference sequence). The V end was cut by 9 bases, the J end by 3 bases, with 11 bases between. This CDR3 has 12 amino acids. CDR3 coding DNA: TGTGCCAGGCCGGCGCGGAAAGAGACCCAGTACTTC. This gives the protein CARPARKETQYF.

This clonotype has ten or more counts. This chain joins TRBV7-8 and TRBJ1-6, with 7 bases aligning to TRBD1. Germline assignment: CDR1 SGHVS and CDR2 FQNEAQ. Unmatched junction bases numbered 2, after V lost 3 bases and J lost 6 bases. The CDR3 consists of 14 residues. The CDR3 loop is CASSLGQPNSPLHF. The CDR3 DNA follows: TGTGCCAGCAGCTTGGGACAGCCTAATTCACCCCTCCACTTT. The complete variable domain, with remaining parts taken from reference TRBV7-8 and TRBJ1-6, reads GAGVSQSPRYKVAKRGQDVALRCDPISGHVSLFWYQQALGQGPEFLTYFQNEAQLDKSGLPSDRFFAERPEGSVSTLKIQRTQQEDSAVYLCASSLGQPNSPLHFGNGTRLTVT.

A few counts support this clonotype. The chain is built from TRBV7-2 and TRBJ2-1; 12 bases match TRBD2. The CDR3 is made up of 16 amino acids. J was trimmed by 6 bases and V by 4 bases; bases with no gene match: 7. CDR1 and CDR2 (germline): SGHTA, FQGNSA. The CDR3 sequence: CASSYLLAGGLNEQFF. In DNA, the CDR3 is TGTGCCAGCAGCTACCTACTAGCGGGAGGACTCAATGAGCAGTTCTTC.

The genes are TRBV4-2 and TRBJ2-1; 7 positions agree with TRBD2. CDR1 and CDR2 from the germline V gene are LGHNA and YNFKEQ. Trimming took 2 bases from V and 4 from J; bases not matched to a gene: 8. This CDR3 has 16 residues. The CDR3 region is CASSQSVRGGYNEQFF. For the CDR3, the DNA is TGTGCCAGCAGCCAAAGTGTACGGGGAGGGTACAATGAGCAGTTCTTC.

The rearrangement uses TRBV20-1 and TRBJ2-5; tentatively, D is TRBD1 (6 bases). Per the germline V gene, CDR1 is DFQATT and CDR2 is SNEGSKA (reference sequence). The V end was cut by 0 bases, the J end by 3 bases, with 8 bases between. The CDR3 runs to 13 residues. CDR3 in amino acids: CSARERGKETQYF. The CDR3 nucleotides read TGCAGTGCTAGAGAAAGGGGGAAAGAGACCCAGTACTTC.

This clonotype has a handful of counts. The chain carries TRBV18 and TRBJ2-1; 8 positions match TRBD1. Germline V gene data show CDR1 as KGHSH and CDR2 as LQKENI. The ends lost 2 bases at V and 4 bases at J; junction bases unmatched: 4. This CDR3 comprises 15 residues. The CDR3 DNA sequence: TGTGCCAGCTCACCAGAGGACAGGGCTTACAATGAGCAGTTCTTC. It encodes CASSPEDRAYNEQFF.

Ten or more counts support this clonotype. This sequence joins TRBV20-1 and TRBJ1-1, with D unclear. Trimming stripped 3 bases from V and 9 bases from J, with 17 bases between. CDR3 length: 13 residues. The V gene's germline CDR1 is DFQATT and CDR2 SNEGSKA (reference sequence). The DNA for the CDR3 is TGCAGTGCTAGCCCCCTGGACGTATTCAAAGCTTTCTTT. Its protein is CSASPLDVFKAFF.

The table lists this clonotype with a few counts. The V and J genes are TRBV7-3 and TRBJ2-1; TRBD2 matches at 8 bases. V was pared by 5 bases and J by 8 bases, with 8 bases of the junction left unmatched. The CDR3 is made up of 14 amino acids. Germline values: CDR1 SGHTA, CDR2 FQGTGA. This chain's CDR3 is CASSQGLVAHEQFF. The CDR3 DNA reads TGTGCCAGCAGCCAGGGACTAGTTGCGCATGAGCAGTTCTTC. Full variable domain (remainder filled in from reference TRBV7-3 and TRBJ2-1): GAGVSQTPSNKVTEKGKYVELRCDPISGHTALYWYRQSLGQGPEFLIYFQGTGAADDSGLPNDRFFAVRPEGSVSTLKIQRTERGDSAVYLCASSQGLVAHEQFFGPGTRLTVL.

This clonotype was picked up many times. V is TRBV20-1 and J is TRBJ2-1; no clear D. Per the germline V gene, CDR1 is DFQATT and CDR2 is SNEGSKA (reference sequence). Between the trimmed V and J ends, which lost 0 bases and 9 bases, there was a span of 15 bases. The CDR3 sequence is 14 residues long. CDR3 in amino acids: CSARDLMVDVEQFF. The CDR3 DNA is TGCAGTGCTAGAGATTTAATGGTAGACGTTGAGCAGTTCTTC.

The chain carries TRBV5-1 and TRBJ1-2; 8 positions match TRBD1. The CDR3 consists of 14 residues. CDR1 and CDR2 (germline): SGHRS, YFSETQ. V lost 6 bases and J lost 4; bases outside the gene matches: 8. The CDR3 reads CASNAGQGGYGYTF. The CDR3 DNA follows: TGCGCCAGCAACGCCGGACAGGGCGGCTATGGCTACACCTTC.

This clonotype has more than one count but fewer than ten. The chain combines TRBV5-5 with TRBJ1-1, with 11 bases aligning to TRBD1. The CDR3 consists of 15 residues. Per germline, CDR1 SGHKS and CDR2 YYEKEE (reference sequence). The ends lost 4 bases at V and 6 bases at J; junction bases unmatched: 8. The CDR3 sequence: CASSAQPGQGAEAFF. The DNA of the CDR3 is TGTGCCAGCAGCGCCCAACCGGGACAGGGGGCTGAAGCTTTCTTT.

This clonotype showed up many times. V usage is TRBV6-2 or TRBV6-3 and J usage is TRBJ2-3; 9 bases fit TRBD2. Germline trimming cut 9 bases from V and 2 bases from J; bases unmatched to any gene: 6. The germline V gene has CDR1 MNHEY and CDR2 SVGEGT. The CDR3 totals 14 residues. The DNA for the CDR3 is TGTGCCAGTAGACTAGCGGCCTACACAGATACGCAGTATTTT. It translates to CASRLAAYTDTQYF.

This clonotype was found many times. The gene calls are TRBV9 and TRBJ2-7; 9 positions agree with TRBD1. CDR3 size: 14 residues. Germline V CDR1 and CDR2: SGDLS, YYNGEE. V lost 0 bases and J lost 2; bases outside the gene matches: 0. As DNA, the CDR3 is TGTGCCAGCAGCGTAGGGACAGGGGCCTACGAGCAGTACTTC. It yields the protein CASSVGTGAYEQYF.

This clonotype was seen repeatedly, ten times or more. The CDR3 nucleotides are TGTGCCAGCAGCGAACTAGCGATCAACACCGGGGAGCTGTTTTTT. It codes for CASSELAINTGELFF. The J gene is TRBJ2-2, the V gene TRBV7-9, with 7 positions matching TRBD2. The germline V gene encodes CDR1 SEHNR and CDR2 FQNEAQ (reference sequence). After removal of 5 bases from V and 2 bases from J, the junction contained 5 bases not matched to a gene. The CDR3 has 15 amino acids.

The sample holds a few counts of this clonotype. The rearrangement links TRBV2 to TRBJ2-5; D gene unclear. Germline V gives CDR1 SNHLY, CDR2 FYNNEI. Trimming took 8 bases from V and 3 from J, leaving 10 bases between them. The CDR3 has 12 residues. CDR3 nucleotide sequence: TGTGCCAGCTCCCGCTGGGAAGAGACCCAGTACTTC. Translating it yields CASSRWEETQYF.

This clonotype was counted between two and nine times. The genes are TRBV7-2 and TRBJ2-1, with D unclear. CDR1 SGHTA and CDR2 FQGNSA come from the germline V gene. The CDR3 is 11 residues long. V was shortened by 7 bases and J by 5 bases, with 6 bases between the two germline ends. In DNA form, the CDR3 reads TGTGCCAGCACCTACCACAATGAGCAGTTCTTC. Residues: CASTYHNEQFF.

This clonotype has ten or more counts. CDR3 nucleotide sequence: TGTGCCAGCAGTGCCATCACCCAGCAGTACTTC. It codes for CASSAITQQYF. V usage is TRBV25-1 and J usage is TRBJ2-7; D is undetermined. V was trimmed by 4 bases and J by 8 bases, leaving 9 bases between them. The V gene's germline CDR1 is MGHDK and CDR2 SYGVNS. The CDR3 is 11 amino acids.

The chain couples TRBV29-1 to TRBJ1-1; 8 nucleotides match TRBD1. The J segment lost 7 bases and the V segment lost 6 bases, leaving 7 bases of the junction unmatched. CDR1 is SQVTM and CDR2 is ANQGSEA in the germline V gene. The CDR3 contains 12 residues. CDR3 protein: CSVEPTGGEAFF. CDR3 DNA sequence: TGCAGCGTAGAACCCACAGGGGGTGAAGCTTTCTTT. The whole variable domain, filled in from reference TRBV29-1 and TRBJ1-1, reads SAVISQKPSRDICQRGTSLTIQCQVDSQVTMMFWYRQQPGQSLTLIATANQGSEATYESGFVIDKFPISRPNLTFSTLTVSNMSPEDSSIYLCSVEPTGGEAFFGQGTRLTVV.

This clonotype came up many times. The rearrangement links TRBV10-2 to TRBJ1-1; D unresolved. Deletions cut 4 bases from V and 0 bases from J, with 6 bases between. CDR3 size: 13 residues. The V gene's germline CDR1 is WSHSY and CDR2 SAAADI. CDR3 residues: CASSGLVNTEAFF. CDR3 bases: TGCGCCAGCAGTGGGCTGGTGAACACTGAAGCTTTCTTT.

The chain is built from TRBV20-1 and TRBJ2-7, with D unresolved. This CDR3 comprises 15 residues. The V end was cut by 0 bases, the J end by 0 bases, with 12 bases between. CDR1 and CDR2 from the germline V gene are DFQATT and SNEGSKA (reference sequence). The CDR3 region has the DNA TGCAGTGCTAGAGATCCTAGGGCCAGCTCCTACGAGCAGTACTTC. Its translation is CSARDPRASSYEQYF.